The next 31 T cell receptor beta chains were all read from a single sample in a study of blood T cell repertoires in COVID-19. Libraries were prepared by immunoSEQ multiplex PCR; TCRdb keeps only in-frame clonotypes and omits some of them. The sample has 130,000 or so clones, about 84% seen once. Sequences were obtained from peripheral blood. These receptor sequences come from a woman aged 60-70 years with acute or convalescent COVID-19.

V and J are TRBV7-9 and TRBJ1-4, with D unresolved. The ends were cut back, 4 bases at V and 8 bases at J, with 14 bases in the middle. The CDR3 totals 14 residues. The V gene's germline CDR1 is SEHNR and CDR2 FQNEAQ (reference sequence). The CDR3 DNA follows: TGTGCCAGCAGCTCATCGGCGGGTGGGGAAAAACTGTTTTTT. It translates to CASSSSAGGEKLFF.

The chain uses TRBV24-1 and TRBJ1-2; TRBD1 is a possible D gene (5 bases). CDR1 KGHDR and CDR2 SFDVKD come from the germline V gene. The CDR3 consists of 12 residues. Trimming took off 7 bases at V and 5 bases at J, with 10 bases between the two ends. CDR3 region: CATSSTDYGYTF. The DNA for the CDR3 is TGTGCCACCAGCTCGACAGATTATGGCTACACCTTC.

The chain uses TRBV12-3 or TRBV12-4 and TRBJ1-3; D unclear. This CDR3 comprises 13 residues. V was pared by 6 bases and J by 2 bases, with 8 bases between. The DNA of the CDR3 is TGTGCCAGCAGCACGGGGACTGGAAACACCATATATTTT. This gives the protein CASSTGTGNTIYF.

Comment on this clone: This sample also contains other DNA sequences that code for the same CDR3. The rearrangement joins TRBV9 to TRBJ1-1, with TRBD1 identical over 8 bases. This CDR3 contains 14 residues. CDR1 is SGDLS and CDR2 is YYNGEE in the germline V gene. Trimming took 0 bases from V and 4 from J; bases not matched to a gene: 2. The DNA of the CDR3 is TGTGCCAGCAGCGTAGGGACAGGGAGCACTGAAGCTTTCTTT. Its translation: CASSVGTGSTEAFF.

The rearrangement uses TRBV5-6 and TRBJ1-6, with D unresolved. CDR1 and CDR2 from the germline V gene are SGHDT and YYEEEE. This CDR3 contains 15 residues. Trimming removed 4 bases at V and 8 bases at J, with 16 bases between. The CDR3 nucleotides are TGTGCCAGCAGCCCCCCTGCGGGTGGTTATTCACCCCTCCACTTT. Protein: CASSPPAGGYSPLHF. The entire variable domain, with the rest obtained from reference TRBV5-6 and TRBJ1-6, is as follows: DAGVTQSPTHLIKTRGQQVTLRCSPKSGHDTVSWYQQALGQGPQFIFQYYEEEERQRGNFPDRFSGHQFPNYSSELNVNALLLGDSALYLCASSPPAGGYSPLHFGNGTRLTVT.

This clone was picked up one time. The chain carries TRBV27 and TRBJ1-2; 11 bases line up with TRBD1. There are 19 residues in the CDR3. Germline V lookup: CDR1 MNHEY, CDR2 SMNVEV (reference sequence). V lost 0 bases, J lost 4 bases, and 13 bases stayed unmatched. DNA of the CDR3: TGTGCCAGCAGTTTATCCGGACAGGGGGCTCTTCGGTGGGTCTATGGCTACACCTTC. Protein sequence: CASSLSGQGALRWVYGYTF.

The V and J genes are TRBV19 and TRBJ1-5; D perhaps matches TRBD1 (5 bases). CDR1 is LNHDA and CDR2 is SQIVND in the germline V gene (reference sequence). CDR3 length: 14 amino acids. Trimming removed 5 bases at V and 7 bases at J, with 15 bases between. CDR3 sequence reads: CASSGQGRGQPQHF. The CDR3 nucleotides read TGTGCCAGTAGTGGGCAGGGTCGTGGACAGCCCCAGCATTTT.

CDR3 protein: CASSFTTGAYNSPLHF. Written as DNA, the CDR3 is TGCGCCAGCAGCTTTACGACAGGGGCCTATAATTCACCCCTCCACTTT. The chain is built from TRBV5-1 and TRBJ1-6, with 8 bases aligning to TRBD1. The trim removed 2 bases at V and 2 bases at J, leaving 3 bases unmatched. This CDR3 is 16 amino acids long. CDR1 is SGHRS and CDR2 is YFSETQ in the germline V gene.

The chain links TRBV12-3 or TRBV12-4 to TRBJ2-3; D is unclear. The V gene lost 3 bases and the J gene lost 2 bases, with 3 bases spanning the gap. The CDR3 has 12 residues. CDR3 region: CASSFITDTQYF. The CDR3 region has the DNA TGTGCCAGCAGTTTTATCACAGATACGCAGTATTTT.

The V gene is TRBV6-1, the J gene TRBJ2-7; TRBD2 is a possible D gene (6 bases). The CDR3 length is 14 residues. Trimming shortened V by 3 bases and J by 4 bases, and 13 bases separated the two germline ends. The germline V gene has CDR1 MNHNS and CDR2 SASEGT. The CDR3 DNA reads TGTGCCAGCAGTGACGGGCCCCGGGGGTACGAGCAGTACGTC. It translates to CASSDGPRGYEQYV.

CDR3 amino acids: CASSDLQGYGTDTQYF. The CDR3 region has the DNA TGTGCCAGCAGTGACCTCCAGGGTTATGGCACAGATACGCAGTATTTT. The V gene is TRBV6-1, the J gene TRBJ2-3; the D gene is possibly TRBD1 (5 bases). Germline V CDR1 and CDR2: MNHNS, SASEGT. Trimming cost V 3 bases and J 1 base, with 14 bases left between them. The CDR3 loop spans 16 amino acids.

The count of this clone is one. This chain joins TRBV11-3 and TRBJ2-3; D remains ambiguous. The length of the CDR3 is 15 residues. Trimming took 1 base from V and 0 from J, leaving 8 bases between them. From germline, CDR1 is SGHNT and CDR2 YENEEA. The CDR3 nucleotides are TGTGCCAGCAGCTTAGGAGAGTCTAGCACAGATACGCAGTATTTT. This gives the protein CASSLGESSTDTQYF.

The CDR3 reads CASSVTGVRANTEAFF. For the CDR3, the DNA is TGTGCCAGCAGTGTGACAGGGGTGAGGGCGAACACTGAAGCTTTCTTT. The chain combines TRBV6-1 with TRBJ1-1, with TRBD1 matching over 8 bases. Trimming at V came to 4 bases and at J to 1 base, leaving 8 bases not matched to a gene. The CDR3 contains 16 residues. Germline V gene lookup returns CDR1 MNHNS and CDR2 SASEGT.

The chain is built from TRBV6-5 and TRBJ1-2; D is perhaps TRBD1 (6 bases). V was pared by 2 bases and J by 6 bases, with 10 bases between. The CDR3 length is 13 residues. Per the germline V gene, CDR1 is MNHEY and CDR2 is SVGAGI. The CDR3 protein is CASSYVTGNGYTF. The CDR3 region has the DNA TGTGCCAGCAGTTACGTCACAGGGAATGGCTACACCTTC.

The chain has TRBV11-2 and TRBJ2-5, with unresolved D. V lost 5 bases to trimming and J lost 5 bases, with 12 bases between them. Germline loops: CDR1 SGHAT, CDR2 FQNNGV. CDR3 length: 13 amino acids. The CDR3 sequence: CASSPWFEETQYF. CDR3 in DNA: TGTGCCAGCAGCCCTTGGTTCGAGGAGACCCAGTACTTC.

V usage is TRBV27 and J usage is TRBJ2-6, with TRBD1 identical over 9 bases. The CDR3 loop spans 17 amino acids. V dropped 6 bases and J dropped 2; count of bases not matched to a gene: 8. The germline V gene has CDR1 MNHEY and CDR2 SMNVEV (reference sequence). The CDR3 nucleotides are TGTGCCAGCAGATATGACAGGGGGGCACCTGGGGCCAACGTCCTGACTTTC. Amino acids: CASRYDRGAPGANVLTF.

This chain links TRBV14 with TRBJ2-5; 7 nucleotides align to TRBD1. The CDR3 sequence is 15 residues long. V trimming: 5 bases; J trimming: 3 bases; junction bases outside the gene matches: 9. Germline V gene data show CDR1 as SGHDN and CDR2 as FVKESK. Here the CDR3 reads CASSGPGQSKETQYF. CDR3 sequence (DNA): TGTGCCAGCAGCGGACCGGGACAGTCGAAAGAGACCCAGTACTTC.

The chain carries TRBV6-1 and TRBJ1-6, with unresolved D. CDR1 and CDR2 (germline): MNHNS, SASEGT. The CDR3 has 12 residues. Trimming removed 2 bases from V and 9 bases from J, with 5 bases in between. The CDR3 is CASSEHGSPLHF. DNA for the CDR3: TGTGCCAGCAGTGAACACGGTTCACCCCTCCACTTT.

This rearrangement joins TRBV19 to TRBJ1-2, with D possibly matching TRBD1 (6 bases). The CDR3 has 14 amino acids. Germline V lookup: CDR1 LNHDA, CDR2 SQIVND (reference sequence). V lost 4 bases and J lost 6, with 15 bases in between. The CDR3 reads CASSTQQGGDGYTF. The CDR3 DNA follows: TGTGCCAGTAGTACACAACAGGGTGGGGATGGCTACACCTTC.

CDR3 DNA: TGTGCCAGTAGTATAGGGACAGGTAATAATCAGCCCCAGCATTTT. This encodes CASSIGTGNNQPQHF. This chain links TRBV19 with TRBJ1-5, with 7 positions matching TRBD1. The germline CDR1 and CDR2 sequences are LNHDA and SQIVND (reference sequence). There are 15 residues in the CDR3. The V gene end was trimmed by 1 base and the J gene end by 4 bases; junction bases not matched to a gene: 4.

J is TRBJ2-2 and V is TRBV18; TRBD1 aligns across 9 bases. J was trimmed by 1 base and V by 2 bases; bases with no gene match: 8. Germline V gene sequence: CDR1 KGHSH, CDR2 LQKENI. CDR3 length equals 18 residues. The CDR3 DNA is TGTGCCAGCTCACCAGAGAAGCCGGGACAGGGGAACACCGGGGAGCTGTTTTTT. Its translation: CASSPEKPGQGNTGELFF.

This clone was observed a handful of times. J is TRBJ1-6 and V is TRBV4-2, with a tentative D call TRBD1 (5 bases). This CDR3 is 16 amino acids long. V dropped 0 bases and J dropped 6 bases, with 12 bases sitting between them. The germline V gene encodes CDR1 LGHNA and CDR2 YNFKEQ. The DNA for the CDR3 is TGTGCCAGCAGCCAAGAGGGGCCAGCTCTTAATTCACCCCTCCACTTT. Translated, it gives CASSQEGPALNSPLHF.

This chain links TRBV27 with TRBJ1-2, with TRBD1 as a possible D gene (5 bases). V was pared by 5 bases and J by 8 bases, with 21 bases between. Germline CDR1 and CDR2: MNHEY and SMNVEV (reference sequence). CDR3 length: 15 amino acids. The CDR3 sequence: CASSPWGDLGRGYTF. Written as DNA, the CDR3 is TGTGCCAGCAGTCCTTGGGGCGACTTGGGCCGGGGCTACACCTTC.

The chain has TRBV19 and TRBJ1-1, with a possible D match to TRBD1 (5 bases). The CDR3 spans 14 residues. The germline gives CDR1 LNHDA, CDR2 SQIVND (reference sequence). CDR3 nucleotides: TGTGTCTCTGGCGCTCAGGCGGGGGGCACTGAAGCTTTCTTT. Protein: CVSGAQAGGTEAFF.

V and J are TRBV6-2 or TRBV6-3 and TRBJ2-5; no firm D call. This CDR3 is 15 amino acids long. Per the germline V gene, CDR1 is MNHEY and CDR2 is SVGEGT. V was cut by 2 bases and J by 2 bases, with 12 bases left in between. CDR3 in DNA: TGTGCCAGCAGTTACCCGACGGTAGCACAAGAGACCCAGTACTTC. Its protein is CASSYPTVAQETQYF.

This clone has just one count. The gene calls are TRBV10-1 and TRBJ2-1; 12 bases align to TRBD2. CDR1 and CDR2 from the germline V gene are WNHNN and SYGVQD (reference sequence). With V trimmed by 3 bases and J by 8 bases, 5 bases remained unmatched. The CDR3 length is 15 residues. Written as DNA, the CDR3 is TGCGCCAGCAGTGATTCTAGCGGGGGGGCCTATGAGCAGTTCTTC. Translating gives CASSDSSGGAYEQFF.

The chain carries TRBV5-1 and TRBJ2-3, with D maybe TRBD1 (7 bases). Trimming removed 4 bases from V and 2 bases from J, with 11 bases in between. Germline values: CDR1 SGHRS, CDR2 YFSETQ. This CDR3 has 14 residues. The CDR3, as DNA: TGCGCCAGCAGCCCAGGGGGGTCCACAGATACGCAGTATTTT. Its protein product is CASSPGGSTDTQYF.

CDR3 sequence: CASTPDRTNTEAFF. The DNA for the CDR3 is TGTGCCAGCACCCCGGACAGAACCAACACTGAAGCTTTCTTT. The chain joins TRBV6-2 or TRBV6-3 to TRBJ1-1, with D perhaps matching TRBD1 (6 bases). The ends were cut back, 7 bases at V and 2 bases at J, with 14 bases in the middle. Per germline, CDR1 MNHEY and CDR2 SVGEGT. The CDR3 loop spans 14 amino acids.

This chain joins TRBV19 and TRBJ1-2, with D possibly TRBD1 on 6 matching bases. The V and J ends lost 7 bases and 6 bases respectively, with 15 bases between them. This CDR3 is built from 13 residues. Germline V gene data show CDR1 as LNHDA and CDR2 as SQIVND (reference sequence). DNA for the CDR3: TGTGCCAGTAAACAGGGAGGGCCGGATGGCTACACCTTC. It yields the protein CASKQGGPDGYTF.

V gene TRBV3-1 (or the pseudogene TRBV3-2) combines with J gene TRBJ1-4, with D unresolved. Per germline, CDR1 LGHDT and CDR2 YNNKEL (reference sequence). The CDR3 runs 17 residues. V lost 0 bases, J lost 0 bases, and 11 bases lay in between. This CDR3 is CASSQDTFSTTNEKLFF. The CDR3 DNA is TGTGCCAGCAGCCAAGATACATTCTCCACAACTAATGAAAAACTGTTTTTT.

The gene calls are TRBV5-1 and TRBJ1-4, with a weak D call TRBD1 (6 bases). The germline CDR1 and CDR2 sequences are SGHRS and YFSETQ. Trimming shortened V by 2 bases and J by 7 bases, and 12 bases separated the two germline ends. The length of the CDR3 is 14 residues. The CDR3: CASSLTGTIEKLFF. The CDR3 DNA is TGCGCCAGCAGCTTAACCGGGACAATTGAAAAACTGTTTTTT.